The subject of this entry is one T cell receptor (beta chain). Its antigen is unknown. This CDR3 contains 14 residues. From germline, CDR1 is SGHTA and CDR2 FQGNSA. V was clipped by 5 bases and J by 7 bases, with 17 bases between them. MiXCR was run by TCRdb on the 5' RACE reads, yielding one entry per CDR3 protein. The sample lists approximately 100,000 distinct CDR3 sequences; roughly 8.3% were seen once. This record belongs to a study of CD8 T cells in ankylosing spondylitis. Study-level findings and limits: Characteristic, it appeared, of ankylosing spondylitis blood was a TCR beta motif of seven or eight highly homologous variants.

Sequencing was carried out using blood, either unsorted or a sorted T cell fraction (not recorded which). This rearrangement joins TRBV7-2 to TRBJ1-2; the D gene is possibly TRBD1 (5 bases). The origin of this receptor is a male donor with ankylosing spondylitis or in good health (not recorded which). The CDR3 here is CASSPRGGEAGYTF. The CDR3, as DNA: TGTGCCAGCAGCCCCCGGGGGGGGGAGGCTGGCTACACCTTC.